The 5 T cell receptor beta chains reported below all come from one sample, sequenced in a study of T cells after yellow fever vaccination. TCRdb re-derived calls from the 5' RACE reads in MiXCR, one entry per CDR3 protein. Here the sample spans approximately 300,000 distinct CDR3 sequences, around 6.8% being singletons. The source was PBMCs, collected approximately 40 days after the first yellow fever vaccination. The origin of the receptors is a man younger than 30 who received the YFV17D yellow fever vaccine.

The chain combines TRBV4-3 with TRBJ1-5; 7 nucleotides align to TRBD1. The CDR3 has 15 amino acids. The germline V gene has CDR1 LGHNA and CDR2 YSLEER. V lost 0 bases and J lost 4; bases outside the gene matches: 3. As DNA, the CDR3 is TGCGCCAGCAGCCAAGATACAGGGGAGAATCAGCCCCAGCATTTT. It specifies CASSQDTGENQPQHF.

This clonotype was seen a handful of times. V is TRBV20-1 and J is TRBJ2-1; D is tentatively TRBD1 or TRBD2 (5 bases each). The CDR3 has 12 residues. The germline V and J ends were trimmed by 5 bases and 9 bases, with 14 bases remaining between them. Germline V gene sequence: CDR1 DFQATT, CDR2 SNEGSKA (reference sequence). CDR3 loop: CSADRQSGEQFF. In DNA form, the CDR3 reads TGCAGTGCTGACAGACAGAGCGGTGAGCAGTTCTTC.

At least ten counts were recorded for this clonotype. The V call is TRBV12-3 or TRBV12-4, the J call TRBJ2-1; 7 bases map to TRBD1. The CDR3 has 14 amino acids. V was clipped by 6 bases and J by 10 bases; unmatched bases: 12. The CDR3 loop is CASSQLRGTGEQFF. Here the CDR3 DNA reads TGTGCCAGCAGCCAACTCAGGGGGACCGGGGAGCAGTTCTTC.

V gene TRBV7-9 combines with J gene TRBJ1-2, with D possibly TRBD1 on 5 matching bases. CDR3 size: 14 residues. Trimming pared 5 bases from V and 2 bases from J, leaving 12 bases between. CDR1 SEHNR and CDR2 FQNEAQ come from the germline V gene (reference sequence). CDR3 sequence reads: CASSPFRGNYGYTF. In DNA form, the CDR3 reads TGTGCCAGCAGCCCGTTCCGGGGGAACTATGGCTACACCTTC.

About this clonotype: This may be a read error, as it is one base from a much larger clone. Here the CDR3 omits its conserved ending phenylalanine or tryptophan, so a read error is the likely source. This chain connects TRBV7-9 to TRBJ2-1; D is possibly TRBD2 (6 bases). The CDR3 consists of 13 residues. The ends were cut back, 4 bases at V and 12 bases at J, with 16 bases in the middle. Per germline, CDR1 SEHNR and CDR2 FQNEAQ (reference sequence). This CDR3 reads CASSSGLLRGQFS. The CDR3 DNA reads as TGTGCCAGCAGCTCGGGACTCCTGAGGGGGCAGTTCTCC.